This T cell receptor beta chain was obtained from a study of molecular identifiers for immune sequencing clone quantification. The V gene lost 0 bases and the J gene lost 5 bases, with 5 bases spanning the gap. Germline values: CDR1 SGHAT, CDR2 FQNNGV. This CDR3 contains 13 residues. Previously reported methods and listed TCR primers produced the bulk TCR libraries. TCRdb re-analysed the PCR reads in MiXCR, keeping a single row per CDR3 protein. The sample has about 640,000 distinct CDR3 sequences; 15% to 20% are singletons. This clonotype was seen only a few times. The chain carries TRBV11-2 and TRBJ2-1; unclear D gene. The specimen sequenced was naive CD8+ T cells from blood, with Jurkat cell RNA spiked in. The subset: FACS-sorted CD8+CD4-CCR7+CD45RA+ naive T cells. This sequence was found in a human donor in good health. Some libraries in this study had Jurkat cell RNA spiked in. The CDR3 is CASSLELHNEQFF. CDR3 DNA sequence: TGTGCCAGCAGCTTAGAATTACACAATGAGCAGTTCTTC.